Presented here are 4 T cell receptor beta chains from one specimen sequenced in a study of blood T cell repertoires in COVID-19. Assay used: immunoSEQ multiplex PCR; TCRdb lists only in-frame clones, some missing. The sample includes roughly 360,000 clones, roughly four fifths seen only once; the top ten take 5.1%. Sequences were obtained from PBMCs or T cells enriched from blood (not recorded which). The receptors derive from a woman aged 45-65 years who had recovered from COVID-19.

The chain joins TRBV9 to TRBJ1-1; possible D gene TRBD1, 6 bases. The CDR3 extends over 15 amino acids. Trimming left V 2 bases short and J 1 base short, with 12 bases between. Germline lookup yields CDR1 SGDLS and CDR2 YYNGEE. The CDR3 sequence is CASSVYSRGNTEAFF. CDR3 coding DNA: TGTGCCAGCAGCGTTTACAGCAGGGGGAACACTGAAGCTTTCTTT.

This clone was seen a single time. V usage is TRBV20-1 and J usage is TRBJ2-5, with TRBD1 identical over 7 bases. This CDR3 region has 11 residues. V was clipped by 5 bases and J by 5 bases; unmatched bases: 2. The germline CDR1 and CDR2 sequences are DFQATT and SNEGSKA (reference sequence). CDR3 bases: TGCAGTGCTCTGACAGGGGAGACCCAGTACTTC. Its translation is CSALTGETQYF.

The rearrangement uses TRBV4-1 and TRBJ1-1; D uncertain. The CDR3 spans 14 residues. V was shortened by 0 bases and J by 1 base, with 6 bases between the two germline ends. CDR1 is MGHRA and CDR2 is YSYEKL in the germline V gene. The CDR3 protein is CASSQDPGNTEAFF. The CDR3 DNA reads TGCGCCAGCAGCCAAGATCCGGGGAACACTGAAGCTTTCTTT.

This clone occurred once. The chain has TRBV19 and TRBJ1-2; D call uncertain. The CDR3 is 14 residues long. Germline lookup yields CDR1 LNHDA and CDR2 SQIVND (reference sequence). The V end was cut by 4 bases, the J end by 0 bases, with 9 bases between. CDR3 bases: TGTGCCAGTAGTACTACCGGAGCTAACTATGGCTACACCTTC. Its translation is CASSTTGANYGYTF.